Each of the 20 T cell receptor beta chains below was sequenced from the same sample in a study of PD-L1 blockade in urothelial cancer. The sample's time point: peripheral blood 6 weeks after treatment start. Produced via immunoSEQ multiplex PCR; TCRdb's table is partial and in-frame only. Of 35,000 to 45,000 clones in the sample, about 89% were seen once. Sequencing used PBMCs, obtained around atezolizumab (anti-PD-L1) treatment. The receptors come from a man aged 65-85 years with urothelial cancer.

The chain employs TRBV5-6 and TRBJ2-7, with 9 nucleotides matching TRBD1. Per germline, CDR1 SGHDT and CDR2 YYEEEE. J lost 1 base, V lost 5 bases, and 10 bases had no gene match. CDR3 length: 16 amino acids. The CDR3 sequence: CASSPGGTGTSYEQYF. In DNA form, the CDR3 reads TGTGCCAGCAGTCCCGGTGGGACAGGGACTTCCTACGAGCAGTACTTC.

The rearrangement links TRBV7-6 to TRBJ2-1; 9 bases are shared with TRBD1. Germline V gene sequence: CDR1 SGHVS, CDR2 FNYEAQ. J lost 9 bases, V lost 1 base, and 7 bases had no gene match. The CDR3 loop spans 15 amino acids. CDR3 sequence (DNA): TGTGCCAGCAGCTTAGATTCCGGGACAGGGTTTGAGCAGTTCTTC. Translated, it gives CASSLDSGTGFEQFF.

The rearrangement joins TRBV11-2 to TRBJ1-2, with 9 bases lining up with TRBD1. J lost 2 bases, V lost 5 bases, and 3 bases had no gene match. The germline CDR1 and CDR2 sequences are SGHAT and FQNNGV. This CDR3 is 14 amino acids long. The CDR3 spells CASSGGTGNYGYTF. CDR3 coding DNA: TGTGCCAGCAGCGGAGGGACAGGGAACTATGGCTACACCTTC.

This chain joins TRBV28 and TRBJ2-3; possibly TRBD1 for D (8 bases). Germline V gene lookup returns CDR1 MDHEN and CDR2 SYDVKM. The CDR3 consists of 16 residues. V was shortened by 8 bases and J by 9 bases, with 27 bases between the two germline ends. The DNA of the CDR3 is TGTGCCAGCCTCCTAACAGGGGGGGGTATAAGGGGGACGCAGTATTTT. Amino acid sequence: CASLLTGGGIRGTQYF.

CDR3 residues: CASSEGSGSGNTIYF. CDR3 DNA: TGCGCCAGCTCAGAGGGATCCGGTTCTGGAAACACCATATATTTT. This rearrangement joins TRBV10-1 to TRBJ1-3; D unclear. This CDR3 has 15 amino acids. Trimming shortened V by 8 bases and J by 1 base, and 15 bases separated the two germline ends. The germline V gene has CDR1 WNHNN and CDR2 SYGVQD (reference sequence).

The chain combines TRBV5-1 with TRBJ2-1, with TRBD1 identical over 11 bases. The germline CDR1 and CDR2 sequences are SGHRS and YFSETQ. This CDR3 region has 14 residues. Unmatched junction bases numbered 8, after V lost 6 bases and J lost 9 bases. DNA for the CDR3: TGCGCCAGCATCGGGACAGGGGGAGGGGGTGAGCAGTTCTTC. It translates to CASIGTGGGGEQFF.

This rearrangement joins TRBV29-1 to TRBJ2-1, with TRBD1 matching over 8 bases. V lost 6 bases and J lost 2; bases outside the gene matches: 12. Germline V gene data show CDR1 as SQVTM and CDR2 as ANQGSEA. This CDR3 region has 16 residues. Here the CDR3 DNA reads TGCAGCGTACCCCCGGACAGGGCTCGGGCCTACAATGAGCAGTTCTTC. Translated, it gives CSVPPDRARAYNEQFF.

The V and J genes are TRBV6-5 and TRBJ2-5, with a possible D match to TRBD2 (6 bases). This CDR3 has 13 amino acids. The germline V and J ends were trimmed by 2 bases and 2 bases, with 6 bases remaining between them. Germline lookup yields CDR1 MNHEY and CDR2 SVGAGI. Written as DNA, the CDR3 is TGTGCCAGCAGTTACGGGGGGCAAGAGACCCAGTACTTC. Amino acids: CASSYGGQETQYF.

The chain uses TRBV27 and TRBJ1-3; 10 bases are shared with TRBD1. The germline V gene encodes CDR1 MNHEY and CDR2 SMNVEV (reference sequence). The CDR3 has 16 amino acids. Germline trimming cut 2 bases from V and 4 bases from J; bases unmatched to any gene: 5. The CDR3 nucleotides are TGTGCCAGCAGTTTAACCGGGACAGGGGTAGGAAACACCATATATTTT. Protein product: CASSLTGTGVGNTIYF.

The chain recombines TRBV5-6 with TRBJ2-5; TRBD2 agrees at 10 bases. With the DNA end fitting TRBJ2-7 better, the J assignment may be wrong. Germline CDR1 SGHDT, CDR2 YYEEEE. The CDR3 extends over 17 amino acids. This chain's CDR3 is CASSPTLAGGDPYEQYF. CDR3 bases: TGTGCCAGCAGCCCCACCTTAGCGGGAGGAGATCCCTACGAGCAGTACTTC.

The rearrangement uses TRBV5-1 and TRBJ2-7, with TRBD2 matching over 12 bases. CDR3 length equals 16 residues. Trimming removed 0 bases from V and 6 bases from J; junction bases left unmatched: 7. Germline loops: CDR1 SGHRS, CDR2 YFSETQ. Here the CDR3 DNA reads TGCGCCAGCAGCTTGGCAGGACTAGCGGGGAGCAGCGAGCAGTACTTC. Its translation is CASSLAGLAGSSEQYF. The full variable domain, with the rest looked up from reference TRBV5-1 and TRBJ2-7, is KAGVTQTPRYLIKTRGQQVTLSCSPISGHRSVSWYQQTPGQGLQFLFEYFSETQRNKGNFPGRFSGRQFSNSRSEMNVSTLELGDSALYLCASSLAGLAGSSEQYFGPGTRLTVT.

V and J are TRBV2 and TRBJ2-7; 8 positions match TRBD2. J gave up 2 bases and V 1 base, and 4 bases lay outside the gene matches. Germline lookup yields CDR1 SNHLY and CDR2 FYNNEI. CDR3 length: 15 residues. The CDR3 DNA reads as TGTGCCAGCAGTGAAGGCGGCGGGAGGACCTACGAGCAGTACTTC. This codes for CASSEGGGRTYEQYF. Full variable domain (missing parts from reference TRBV2 and TRBJ2-7): EPEVTQTPSHQVTQMGQEVILRCVPISNHLYFYWYRQILGQKVEFLVSFYNNEISEKSEIFDDQFSVERPDGSNFTLKIRSTKLEDSAMYFCASSEGGGRTYEQYFGPGTRLTVT.

V gene TRBV10-3 combines with J gene TRBJ2-2; 7 nucleotides match TRBD1. This CDR3 has 13 residues. Germline V gives CDR1 ENHRY, CDR2 SYGVKD. This CDR3 reads CAIRTGNTGELFF. The DNA of the CDR3 is TGTGCAATCCGGACAGGGAACACCGGGGAGCTGTTTTTT.

A single count supports this clone. This sequence joins TRBV2 and TRBJ1-3; 12 nucleotides align to TRBD1. CDR3 length equals 17 residues. From germline, CDR1 is SNHLY and CDR2 FYNNEI. V lost 5 bases, J lost 2 bases, and 7 bases stayed unmatched. The CDR3 is CASSSPGQGATGNTIYF. CDR3 DNA: TGTGCCAGCAGTTCCCCGGGACAGGGGGCAACTGGAAACACCATATATTTT.

The rearrangement links TRBV7-8 to TRBJ2-2; D is uncertain. The ends were cut back, 5 bases at V and 0 bases at J, with 13 bases in the middle. The germline V gene has CDR1 SGHVS and CDR2 FQNEAQ. The CDR3 is 16 amino acids. CDR3 protein: CASSPLAPTNTGELFF. In DNA form, the CDR3 reads TGTGCCAGCAGCCCGTTGGCACCAACGAACACCGGGGAGCTGTTTTTT. The full variable domain, completed using reference TRBV7-8 and TRBJ2-2, is GAGVSQSPRYKVAKRGQDVALRCDPISGHVSLFWYQQALGQGPEFLTYFQNEAQLDKSGLPSDRFFAERPEGSVSTLKIQRTQQEDSAVYLCASSPLAPTNTGELFFGEGSRLTVL.

This chain uses TRBV27 with TRBJ2-7, with TRBD2 matching over 15 bases. V was clipped by 4 bases and J by 4 bases; unmatched bases: 5. The CDR3 sequence is 16 residues long. CDR1 and CDR2 from the germline V gene are MNHEY and SMNVEV (reference sequence). CDR3 nucleotide sequence: TGTGCCAGCAGTTCCATGGGACTAGCGGGAGGTTACGAGCAGTACTTC. This sequence encodes CASSSMGLAGGYEQYF.

This CDR3 is CASRPGQDNQPQHF. The CDR3 region has the DNA TGTGCCAGCAGGCCCGGACAGGACAATCAGCCCCAGCATTTT. The V call is TRBV6-5, the J call TRBJ1-5; 7 bases map to TRBD1. Losses at the gene ends were 6 bases for V and 3 bases for J; bases not matched to a gene: 5. The CDR3 is 14 residues long. Germline V gene data show CDR1 as MNHEY and CDR2 as SVGAGI.

The chain combines TRBV5-1 with TRBJ1-6; 9 bases match TRBD1. V trimming: 0 bases; J trimming: 9 bases; junction bases outside the gene matches: 7. The CDR3 runs to 16 residues. The V gene's germline CDR1 is SGHRS and CDR2 YFSETQ. The CDR3 reads CASSLEGTGFRSPLHF. Written as DNA, the CDR3 is TGCGCCAGCAGCTTGGAGGGGACAGGGTTCCGTTCACCCCTCCACTTT.

The rearrangement joins TRBV7-2 to TRBJ1-4; D not certain. The CDR3 runs 13 residues. V was trimmed by 1 base and J by 8 bases, leaving 8 bases between them. Germline loops: CDR1 SGHTA, CDR2 FQGNSA. CDR3 sequence: CASSLGVSEKLFF. The CDR3 DNA sequence: TGTGCCAGCAGCTTAGGAGTTAGCGAAAAACTGTTTTTT.

The J gene is TRBJ2-3, the V gene TRBV28, with D maybe TRBD1 (7 bases). The ends were cut back, 7 bases at V and 1 base at J, with 15 bases in the middle. This CDR3 has 15 residues. In germline, CDR1 is MDHEN, CDR2 SYDVKM. The CDR3 nucleotides are TGTGCCAGCACCCAGGGGGGCATCCGCACAGATACGCAGTATTTT. Translation: CASTQGGIRTDTQYF. The whole variable domain, filled in from reference TRBV28 and TRBJ2-3, reads DVKVTQSSRYLVKRTGEKVFLECVQDMDHENMFWYRQDPGLGLRLIYFSYDVKMKEKGDIPEGYSVSREKKERFSLILESASTNQTSMYLCASTQGGIRTDTQYFGPGTRLTVL.